A single sample is the source of the 18 T cell receptor beta chains below, sequenced in a study of T cells in localized non-small cell lung cancer. Libraries were prepared by immunoSEQ multiplex PCR; TCRdb keeps only in-frame clonotypes and omits some of them. The data show about 46,000 clones, 81% seen once. Material: peripheral blood mononuclear cells, obtained before any cancer treatment. The origin of the receptors is a man aged 40 to 75 with stage III lung adenocarcinoma.

This clone has more than one count but fewer than ten. V is TRBV30 and J is TRBJ2-3; 8 nucleotides agree with TRBD2. The ends lost 2 bases at V and 4 bases at J; junction bases unmatched: 5. Per germline, CDR1 GTSNPN and CDR2 SVGIG (reference sequence). There are 14 residues in the CDR3. CDR3 sequence reads: CAWSNGGAPDTQYF. The DNA for the CDR3 is TGTGCCTGGAGTAACGGGGGGGCCCCAGATACGCAGTATTTT.

Concerning this clone: The identical CDR3 is also encoded by other nucleotide sequences in the sample. V and J are TRBV11-3 and TRBJ2-2; D is perhaps TRBD1 (5 bases). V lost 2 bases and J lost 4, with 8 bases in between. Germline V gives CDR1 SGHNT, CDR2 YENEEA. The length of the CDR3 is 14 residues. The CDR3, as DNA: TGTGCCAGCAGCTTATCAAGGGGCACCGGGGAGCTGTTTTTT. Translation gives CASSLSRGTGELFF.

The V call is TRBV5-6, the J call TRBJ2-7, with 10 positions matching TRBD2. Germline V lookup: CDR1 SGHDT, CDR2 YYEEEE. J lost 2 bases, V lost 1 base, and 6 bases had no gene match. The CDR3 spans 16 residues. The CDR3 coding sequence is TGTGCCAGCAGCTTGTACTGGACTAGCGGAACCTACGAGCAGTACTTC. Translation gives CASSLYWTSGTYEQYF.

This clone appeared once. The chain is built from TRBV5-1 and TRBJ2-7; a weak D match, TRBD1 (6 bases). The V end lost 4 bases, the J end lost 7 bases, and 18 bases lay between the germline ends. The germline V gene has CDR1 SGHRS and CDR2 YFSETQ. The CDR3 has 14 amino acids. CDR3 protein: CASSGEGHAEEQYF. CDR3 DNA: TGCGCCAGCAGCGGTGAGGGACATGCAGAAGAGCAGTACTTC.

This clone was seen a few times. This chain uses TRBV7-2 with TRBJ2-7, with 9 bases that match TRBD1. Unmatched junction bases numbered 7, after V lost 2 bases and J lost 2 bases. Germline values: CDR1 SGHTA, CDR2 FQGNSA. The CDR3 consists of 16 residues. DNA of the CDR3: TGTGCCAGCAGCTTACAATGGGGGACAGGGACCTACGAGCAGTACTTC. Its translation: CASSLQWGTGTYEQYF. Variable domain in full (rest from reference TRBV7-2 and TRBJ2-7): GAGVSQSPSNKVTEKGKDVELRCDPISGHTALYWYRQSLGQGLEFLIYFQGNSAPDKSGLPSDRFSAERTGGSVSTLTIQRTQQEDSAVYLCASSLQWGTGTYEQYFGPGTRLTVT.

The chain combines TRBV11-2 with TRBJ2-3; 9 bases are a match to TRBD2. This CDR3 has 17 residues. CDR1 and CDR2 (germline): SGHAT, FQNNGV. Trimming at V came to 3 bases and at J to 4 bases, leaving 11 bases not matched to a gene. The CDR3 region has the DNA TGTGCCAGCAGCTTCCTCGGAGGCGGGGGGGCGGCAGATACGCAGTATTTT. The encoded protein is CASSFLGGGGAADTQYF.

This chain joins TRBV5-6 and TRBJ1-2, with a tentative D call TRBD1 (6 bases). This CDR3 spans 13 amino acids. From germline, CDR1 is SGHDT and CDR2 YYEEEE. Trimming left V 2 bases short and J 8 bases short, with 13 bases between. The CDR3 DNA reads TGTGCCAGCAGCTTCAACAGGGATTGGGGCTACACCTTC. It yields the protein CASSFNRDWGYTF.

The genes are TRBV2 and TRBJ2-7; TRBD1 matches 7 bases. CDR1 is SNHLY, CDR2 FYNNEI, per germline. This CDR3 comprises 14 residues. Losses at the gene ends were 6 bases for V and 2 bases for J; bases not matched to a gene: 7. The CDR3 protein is CASSYPGQPYEQYF. CDR3 DNA sequence: TGTGCCAGCAGCTACCCGGGACAGCCCTACGAGCAGTACTTC.

This clone was observed once. The rearrangement links TRBV28 to TRBJ1-5; D is uncertain. The CDR3 has 16 residues. Trimming removed 2 bases from V and 4 bases from J, with 15 bases in between. Germline values: CDR1 MDHEN, CDR2 SYDVKM. The CDR3 reads CASSLTAPAGNQPQHF. Written as DNA, the CDR3 is TGTGCCAGCAGTTTAACCGCCCCGGCAGGAAATCAGCCCCAGCATTTT.

V and J are TRBV11-2 and TRBJ2-7, with D unresolved. Germline V gene sequence: CDR1 SGHAT, CDR2 FQNNGV. CDR3 length: 14 amino acids. Deletions cut 8 bases from V and 0 bases from J, with 14 bases between. DNA of the CDR3: TGTGCCAGCCGTTCGGTCAGGAGCTCCTACGAGCAGTACTTC. Protein sequence: CASRSVRSSYEQYF.

The genes are TRBV28 and TRBJ2-7; D could derive from TRBD1 or TRBD2 (5 bases each). Trimming cost V 6 bases and J 4 bases, with 16 bases left between them. The germline CDR1 and CDR2 sequences are MDHEN and SYDVKM. CDR3 length equals 14 residues. CDR3 sequence (DNA): TGTGCCAGCAGACTTACCGGGGCCCGGTACGAGCAGTACTTC. Translating it yields CASRLTGARYEQYF.

The table lists this clone with a few counts. Other DNA sequences within the sample encode an identical CDR3. The chain recombines TRBV9 with TRBJ2-1; D possibly corresponds to TRBD2 (5 bases). Germline values: CDR1 SGDLS, CDR2 YYNGEE. V was pared by 2 bases and J by 3 bases, with 9 bases between. The CDR3 consists of 14 residues. The CDR3 DNA is TGTGCCAGCAGCGTGGCTACTAGCTACAATGAGCAGTTCTTC. This gives the protein CASSVATSYNEQFF.

The table lists this clone with a count of one. This chain links TRBV10-3 with TRBJ2-7; D is undetermined. CDR3 length: 14 residues. The V gene lost 4 bases and the J gene lost 9 bases, with 19 bases spanning the gap. CDR1 and CDR2 from the germline V gene are ENHRY and SYGVKD. CDR3 DNA sequence: TGTGCCATCAGTGGGGCAGGTGACCCGACGGCGCAGTACTTC. Translation: CAISGAGDPTAQYF.

The chain has TRBV5-1 and TRBJ2-5; 8 nucleotides match TRBD2. The CDR3 has 14 residues. Per germline, CDR1 SGHRS and CDR2 YFSETQ. Losses at the gene ends were 3 bases for V and 2 bases for J; bases not matched to a gene: 3. The CDR3 coding sequence is TGCGCCAGCAGCTCATTAGCGGGGCAAGAGACCCAGTACTTC. It encodes CASSSLAGQETQYF.

The V call is TRBV25-1, the J call TRBJ2-2; possibly TRBD2 for D (6 bases). V lost 4 bases, J lost 4 bases, and 22 bases lay in between. The CDR3 covers 18 residues. Germline CDR1 reads MGHDK; CDR2 reads SYGVNS. The chain's CDR3 is CASSGRRGVPRGTGELFF. The CDR3 DNA reads as TGTGCCAGCAGTGGCCGGAGGGGAGTTCCGCGGGGCACCGGGGAGCTGTTTTTT.

DNA of the CDR3: TGTGCCAGCAGCTCTCTCCGCCTCGGTTTACAGGGAGCGAGCGACGGCTACACCTTC. Its protein product is CASSSLRLGLQGASDGYTF. This chain joins TRBV7-8 and TRBJ1-2, with D tentatively TRBD1 (6 bases). This CDR3 has 19 amino acids. V lost 4 bases and J 8 bases, leaving 32 bases between the germline ends. From germline, CDR1 is SGHVS and CDR2 FQNEAQ.

The rearrangement uses TRBV7-6 and TRBJ2-5; TRBD2 is a possible D gene (6 bases). V lost 5 bases and J 9 bases, leaving 16 bases between the germline ends. The CDR3 spans 13 residues. CDR1 and CDR2 from the germline V gene are SGHVS and FNYEAQ. CDR3 coding DNA: TGTGCCAGCAGCCATTCGACTAGAGGGTCCCAGTACTTC. As protein: CASSHSTRGSQYF.

This clone was detected only once. The genes are TRBV6-1 and TRBJ2-1; 13 bases agree with TRBD2. Germline CDR1 MNHNS, CDR2 SASEGT. V shed 3 bases and J 7 bases; nucleotides not matched to a gene: 3. The CDR3 runs 15 residues. This CDR3 is CASSDSLAGGNEQFF. CDR3 DNA sequence: TGTGCCAGCAGTGACTCACTAGCGGGGGGGAATGAGCAGTTCTTC.